These 26 T cell receptor beta chains came from one sample sequenced in a study of T cell responses to AZD1222 COVID-19 vaccine. Clones were sequenced by immunoSEQ multiplex PCR, and TCRdb holds only the in-frame ones, with some missing. The sample records approximately 140,000 clones, roughly 88% being singletons. This sample comprised peripheral blood, obtained 28 days after the second AZD1222 dose. These receptors came from an adult who received the AZD1222 COVID-19 vaccine.

V is TRBV5-1 and J is TRBJ1-2; no definite D call. The CDR3 has 15 amino acids. CDR1 SGHRS and CDR2 YFSETQ come from the germline V gene. V was trimmed by 2 bases and J by 1 base, leaving 12 bases between them. The CDR3 protein is CASSFGTSGNYGYTF. CDR3 bases: TGCGCCAGCAGCTTCGGAACATCTGGTAACTATGGCTACACCTTC. Based on the CDR3 plus reference TRBV5-1 and TRBJ1-2, the full variable domain is KAGVTQTPRYLIKTRGQQVTLSCSPISGHRSVSWYQQTPGQGLQFLFEYFSETQRNKGNFPGRFSGRQFSNSRSEMNVSTLELGDSALYLCASSFGTSGNYGYTFGSGTRLTVV.

V and J are TRBV19 and TRBJ1-2; the D gene is possibly TRBD1 (5 bases). V gave up 7 bases and J gave up 3 bases, with 15 bases separating them. Germline loops: CDR1 LNHDA, CDR2 SQIVND (reference sequence). The CDR3 contains 14 residues. The CDR3 sequence is CASTPGGRDYGYTF. The CDR3, as DNA: TGTGCCAGTACCCCGGGGGGGAGAGACTATGGCTACACCTTC. Full variable domain (missing parts from reference TRBV19 and TRBJ1-2): DGGITQSPKYLFRKEGQNVTLSCEQNLNHDAMYWYRQDPGQGLRLIYYSQIVNDFQKGDIAEGYSVSREKKESFPLTVTSAQKNPTAFYLCASTPGGRDYGYTFGSGTRLTVV.

The chain couples TRBV6-5 to TRBJ1-1; D not certain. Trimming shortened V by 0 bases and J by 1 base, and 9 bases separated the two germline ends. CDR1 is MNHEY and CDR2 is SVGAGI in the germline V gene. CDR3 length: 15 amino acids. As DNA, the CDR3 is TGTGCCAGCAGTTACTCTTGGGTTCAGAACACTGAAGCTTTCTTT. This codes for CASSYSWVQNTEAFF.

V is TRBV28 and J is TRBJ1-5, with D tentatively TRBD1 (6 bases). The CDR3 runs to 14 residues. The germline CDR1 and CDR2 sequences are MDHEN and SYDVKM. V was clipped by 7 bases and J by 7 bases, with 17 bases between them. The CDR3 DNA is TGTGCCAGCAATGCGGGGGGGGCGAGGCAGCCCCAGCATTTT. Its protein is CASNAGGARQPQHF.

The chain carries TRBV19 and TRBJ1-2, with D possibly being TRBD1 (5 bases). The CDR3 contains 15 residues. Between the trimmed V and J ends, which lost 5 bases and 5 bases, there was a span of 18 bases. From germline, CDR1 is LNHDA and CDR2 SQIVND (reference sequence). CDR3 in DNA: TGTGCCAGTAGTTCTACAATGGACACGCGGTATGGCTACACCTTC. Translating it yields CASSSTMDTRYGYTF.

The chain employs TRBV10-3 and TRBJ1-4, with D uncertain. The CDR3 runs to 15 residues. V gave up 6 bases and J gave up 8 bases, with 19 bases separating them. Germline CDR1 is ENHRY and CDR2 is SYGVKD. CDR3 region: CAISPPGDNEEKLFF. The CDR3 DNA reads TGTGCCATCAGCCCCCCCGGGGATAATGAAGAAAAACTGTTTTTT.

The rearrangement joins TRBV5-1 to TRBJ1-5; TRBD1 matches at 7 bases. J gave up 5 bases and V 3 bases, and 2 bases lay outside the gene matches. Germline CDR1 reads SGHRS; CDR2 reads YFSETQ. The CDR3 spans 13 residues. CDR3 region: CASSSTGDQPQHF. The CDR3 nucleotides read TGCGCCAGCAGCTCAACAGGGGATCAGCCCCAGCATTTT.

This chain uses TRBV7-9 with TRBJ2-1, with D uncertain. This CDR3 is built from 11 residues. CDR1 is SEHNR and CDR2 is FQNEAQ in the germline V gene (reference sequence). V dropped 5 bases and J dropped 4 bases, with 3 bases sitting between them. Here the CDR3 reads CASSRYNEQFF. The CDR3 DNA is TGTGCCAGCAGCAGATACAATGAGCAGTTCTTC. Looking up the rest from reference TRBV7-9 and TRBJ2-1 gives the full variable domain: DTGVSQNPRHKITKRGQNVTFRCDPISEHNRLYWYRQTLGQGPEFLTYFQNEAQLEKSRLLSDRFSAERPKGSFSTLEIQRTEQGDSAMYLCASSRYNEQFFGPGTRLTVL.

The chain employs TRBV5-1 and TRBJ1-5; the D gene is possibly TRBD1 (5 bases). V gave up 0 bases and J gave up 0 bases, with 7 bases separating them. CDR1 is SGHRS, CDR2 YFSETQ, per germline. The CDR3 sequence is 15 residues long. The CDR3 bases are TGCGCCAGCAGCTTGGACGGGGCTAGCAATCAGCCCCAGCATTTT. It yields the protein CASSLDGASNQPQHF.

This chain uses TRBV6-1 with TRBJ2-7, with 11 bases matching TRBD2. V shed 3 bases and J 0 bases; nucleotides not matched to a gene: 7. Germline loops: CDR1 MNHNS, CDR2 SASEGT. This CDR3 contains 17 residues. The CDR3 spells CASSDRGTSGYSYEQYF. The CDR3 nucleotides are TGTGCCAGCAGTGACAGGGGGACTAGCGGTTACTCCTACGAGCAGTACTTC.

In this sample, this clone turned up once. The V gene is TRBV5-1, the J gene TRBJ2-4; D is unclear. Germline V gene sequence: CDR1 SGHRS, CDR2 YFSETQ. Trimming pared 0 bases from V and 1 base from J, leaving 11 bases between. This CDR3 has 16 residues. DNA of the CDR3: TGCGCCAGCAGCTTGGGGAGTGACCCGGCCAAAAACATTCAGTACTTC. Its protein product is CASSLGSDPAKNIQYF.

This chain connects TRBV6-4 to TRBJ1-6, with 7 bases identical to TRBD1. J was trimmed by 5 bases and V by 6 bases; bases with no gene match: 4. The CDR3 covers 14 residues. Germline CDR1 is MRHNA and CDR2 is SNTAGT. The CDR3 DNA sequence: TGTGCCAGCAGCCCGGGACAGAATAATTCACCCCTCCACTTT. Translation gives CASSPGQNNSPLHF.

The rearrangement uses TRBV6-5 and TRBJ2-1, with 8 bases lining up with TRBD2. The germline gives CDR1 MNHEY, CDR2 SVGAGI. Trimming removed 7 bases from V and 8 bases from J; junction bases left unmatched: 10. CDR3 size: 14 residues. CDR3 nucleotide sequence: TGTGCCAGCACTGTGACTAGCGTCGTTTATGAGCAGTTCTTC. It codes for CASTVTSVVYEQFF.

This clone has a handful of counts. The gene calls are TRBV7-6 and TRBJ2-7; TRBD2 aligns across 10 bases. This CDR3 contains 15 residues. Trimming removed 5 bases from V and 5 bases from J; junction bases left unmatched: 9. Germline values: CDR1 SGHVS, CDR2 FNYEAQ. The CDR3 sequence: CASSLGGTSVNEQYF. The CDR3 coding sequence is TGTGCCAGCAGCCTAGGGGGGACTAGCGTTAACGAGCAGTACTTC.

The rearrangement links TRBV6-1 to TRBJ2-2; perhaps D is TRBD1 or TRBD2 (6 bases each). CDR1 and CDR2 (germline): MNHNS, SASEGT. The CDR3 sequence is 15 residues long. V lost 2 bases, J lost 7 bases, and 14 bases lay in between. The CDR3 DNA is TGTGCCAGCAGTGAACTTCCGGGGGCTGGCGGGGAGCTGTTTTTT. Its protein product is CASSELPGAGGELFF.

This sequence joins TRBV7-2 and TRBJ2-1; 7 bases align to TRBD2. The CDR3 is made up of 17 amino acids. Germline values: CDR1 SGHTA, CDR2 FQGNSA. V trimming: 1 base; J trimming: 4 bases; junction bases outside the gene matches: 10. The DNA for the CDR3 is TGTGCCAGCAGCTTAGGGCCCCGCGGGAGCGATTACAATGAGCAGTTCTTC. It specifies CASSLGPRGSDYNEQFF.

The rearrangement joins TRBV28 to TRBJ1-5; unclear D gene. This CDR3 has 14 residues. Trimming took off 6 bases at V and 5 bases at J, with 14 bases between the two ends. Looked up from germline, CDR1 is MDHEN and CDR2 is SYDVKM. The CDR3, as DNA: TGTGCCAGCAGCCCCCCAAGACAAGATCAGCCCCAGCATTTT. Encoded protein: CASSPPRQDQPQHF.

The rearrangement joins TRBV5-6 to TRBJ1-6, with 7 bases matching TRBD1. Germline CDR1 and CDR2: SGHDT and YYEEEE. V shed 4 bases and J 6 bases; nucleotides not matched to a gene: 4. The CDR3 sequence is 14 residues long. CDR3 region: CASSRGQINSPLHF. The CDR3 DNA follows: TGTGCCAGCAGCCGGGGACAGATTAATTCACCCCTCCACTTT. The full variable domain, its missing parts supplied by reference TRBV5-6 and TRBJ1-6, is DAGVTQSPTHLIKTRGQQVTLRCSPKSGHDTVSWYQQALGQGPQFIFQYYEEEERQRGNFPDRFSGHQFPNYSSELNVNALLLGDSALYLCASSRGQINSPLHFGNGTRLTVT.

The chain employs TRBV6-2 or TRBV6-3 and TRBJ2-1; a weak D match, TRBD1 (7 bases). Germline loops: CDR1 MNHEY, CDR2 SVGEGT. Trimming left V 6 bases short and J 9 bases short, with 9 bases between. The CDR3 sequence is 11 residues long. In nucleotides, the CDR3 is TGTGCCAGCAGCCAGGGGGGTGAGCAGTTCTTC. It specifies CASSQGGEQFF.

The sample holds one count of this clone. The chain couples TRBV11-2 to TRBJ1-4; D not resolved. Trimming left V 1 base short and J 7 bases short, with 7 bases between. CDR1 and CDR2 (germline): SGHAT, FQNNGV. CDR3 length: 13 amino acids. DNA for the CDR3: TGTGCCAGCAGCTTAGCCCGGGGTGAAAAACTGTTTTTT. Translating gives CASSLARGEKLFF.

Notes on this clone: The sample holds other DNA sequences that translate to the same CDR3. This rearrangement joins TRBV13 to TRBJ1-5; no reliable D call. Trimming removed 6 bases at V and 2 bases at J, with 8 bases between. Germline lookup yields CDR1 PRHDT and CDR2 FYEKMQ (reference sequence). The CDR3 is 13 residues long. CDR3 amino acids: CASSRDRNQPQHF. The CDR3 coding sequence is TGTGCCAGCAGTAGGGATCGCAATCAGCCCCAGCATTTT.

The V and J genes are TRBV4-3 and TRBJ1-2, with D perhaps TRBD1 (6 bases). V lost 7 bases and J lost 5, with 20 bases in between. Per germline, CDR1 LGHNA and CDR2 YSLEER. There are 15 residues in the CDR3. The CDR3 nucleotides are TGCGCCAGCACCACTGCCCTTCGGGACAAATATGGCTACACCTTC. Protein sequence: CASTTALRDKYGYTF.

This clone was counted a single time. This chain uses TRBV19 with TRBJ1-1, with TRBD1 matching over 9 bases. Germline CDR1 is LNHDA and CDR2 is SQIVND (reference sequence). The V and J ends lost 0 bases and 12 bases, in that order; junction bases with no gene match: 5. CDR3 size: 13 residues. This chain's CDR3 is CASSIDPGQGTFF. In DNA form, the CDR3 reads TGTGCCAGTAGTATAGATCCGGGACAGGGTACTTTCTTT.

The chain is built from TRBV15 and TRBJ2-2; D perhaps matches TRBD2 (5 bases). V was clipped by 0 bases and J by 0 bases, with 11 bases between them. Germline assignment: CDR1 LNHNV and CDR2 YYDKDF (reference sequence). CDR3 size: 17 residues. CDR3 DNA: TGTGCCACCAGCAGAGATCCGGCGGGTCCGAACACCGGGGAGCTGTTTTTT. It encodes CATSRDPAGPNTGELFF.

The genes are TRBV2 and TRBJ2-3; D not resolved. Germline V gives CDR1 SNHLY, CDR2 FYNNEI. The ends were cut back, 6 bases at V and 7 bases at J, with 17 bases in the middle. The CDR3 sequence is 14 residues long. CDR3 region: CASRQSPRAHTQYF. In DNA, the CDR3 is TGTGCCAGCAGGCAGAGTCCCCGGGCACATACGCAGTATTTT. The full variable domain, completed using reference TRBV2 and TRBJ2-3, is EPEVTQTPSHQVTQMGQEVILRCVPISNHLYFYWYRQILGQKVEFLVSFYNNEISEKSEIFDDQFSVERPDGSNFTLKIRSTKLEDSAMYFCASRQSPRAHTQYFGPGTRLTVL.

V and J are TRBV7-3 and TRBJ2-7, with TRBD2 as a possible D gene (6 bases). V dropped 2 bases and J dropped 4 bases, with 15 bases sitting between them. Germline CDR1 and CDR2: SGHTA and FQGTGA. The CDR3 length is 15 residues. For the CDR3, the DNA is TGTGCCAGCAGCTTATTCCCAGCGGGCCTGTACGAGCAGTACTTC. It specifies CASSLFPAGLYEQYF.